This T cell receptor beta chain was retrieved from a study of cytomegalovirus exposure and HLA in healthy donors. The study's findings and limits: Confirmation was obtained in vitro that a few CMV-associated chains are specific for CMV antigens. Among TCR beta chains, those listed as cytomegalovirus-associated numbered roughly 150.

The protocol was immunoSEQ multiplex PCR, while the TCRdb copy is restricted to in-frame clones and leaves out a portion. The data hold 70,000 to 75,000 clones, with just under 95% observed a single time. Germline values: CDR1 MNHEY, CDR2 SVGAGI. V shed 4 bases and J 4 bases; nucleotides not matched to a gene: 7. CDR3 length: 16 amino acids. Concerning this clone itself: What it binds is not known.

The chain has TRBV6-5 and TRBJ2-3; 11 nucleotides line up with TRBD2. Specimen: PBMCs. This clonotype originated in a man in his late teens or twenties in good health and CMV-seropositive. CDR3 coding DNA: TGTGCCAGCAGTTCCAAACTAGCGGGAGCCTCAGATACGCAGTATTTT. It encodes CASSSKLAGASDTQYF.